Given below is one T cell receptor (beta chain) in context. The CDR3 is made up of 16 amino acids. V shed 4 bases, J shed 1 base, and the junction held 9 bases outside the gene matches. Germline CDR1 MNHEY, CDR2 SMNVEV (reference sequence). The sample originates from a study of blood T cell repertoires in COVID-19. Source study methods: Cell counts per sample came from amplifying reference gene primers. Produced via immunoSEQ multiplex PCR; TCRdb's table is partial and in-frame only. V, J and clone size derive from that table, while D and trimming were established from the DNA sequence. This table holds approximately 240,000 clones, 88% found once.

The material sequenced was peripheral blood. V gene TRBV27 combines with J gene TRBJ2-7; TRBD1 aligns across 8 bases. This receptor was obtained from a middle-aged woman who had recovered from COVID-19. The CDR3 sequence: CASSSVNRGKSYEQYF. The DNA for the CDR3 is TGTGCCAGCAGTTCCGTAAACAGGGGGAAATCCTACGAGCAGTACTTC.